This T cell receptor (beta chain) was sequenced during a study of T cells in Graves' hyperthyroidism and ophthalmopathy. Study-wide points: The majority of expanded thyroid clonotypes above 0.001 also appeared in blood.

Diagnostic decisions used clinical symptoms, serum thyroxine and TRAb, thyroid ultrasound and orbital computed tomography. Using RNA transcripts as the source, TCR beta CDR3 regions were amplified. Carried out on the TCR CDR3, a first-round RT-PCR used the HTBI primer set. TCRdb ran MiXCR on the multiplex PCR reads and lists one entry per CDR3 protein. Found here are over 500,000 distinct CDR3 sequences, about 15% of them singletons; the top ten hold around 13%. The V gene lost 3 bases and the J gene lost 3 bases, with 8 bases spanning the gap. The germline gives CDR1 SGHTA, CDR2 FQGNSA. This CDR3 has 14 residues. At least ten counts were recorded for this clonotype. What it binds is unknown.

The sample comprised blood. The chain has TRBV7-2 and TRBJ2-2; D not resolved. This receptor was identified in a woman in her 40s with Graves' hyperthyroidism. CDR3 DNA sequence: TGTGCCAGCAGCTTTGGGTTGTACACCGGGGAGCTGTTTTTT. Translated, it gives CASSFGLYTGELFF.